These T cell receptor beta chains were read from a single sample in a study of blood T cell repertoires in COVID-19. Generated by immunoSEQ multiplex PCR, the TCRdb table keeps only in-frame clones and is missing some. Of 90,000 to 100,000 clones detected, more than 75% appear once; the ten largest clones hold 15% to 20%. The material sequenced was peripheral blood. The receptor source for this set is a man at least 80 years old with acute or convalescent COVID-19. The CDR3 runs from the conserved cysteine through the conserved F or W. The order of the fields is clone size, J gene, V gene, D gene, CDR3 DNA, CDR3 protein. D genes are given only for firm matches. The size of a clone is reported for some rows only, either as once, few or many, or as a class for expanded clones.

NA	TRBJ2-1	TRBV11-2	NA	TGTGCCAGCAGCCCCCAAGGAGGTATCAATGAGCAGTTCTTC	CASSPQGGINEQFF
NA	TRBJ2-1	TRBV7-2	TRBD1	TGTGCCAGCAGCTTACGGACAGGGGGTCCCAATGAGCAGTTCTTC	CASSLRTGGPNEQFF
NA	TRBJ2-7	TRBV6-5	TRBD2	TGTGCCAGCAGTCCTGATAGCGGGCGCTCCTACGAGCAGTACTTC	CASSPDSGRSYEQYF
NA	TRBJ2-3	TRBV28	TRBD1	TGTGCCAGCAGCTCCTACGGGACAGGGGGAAGGGATACGCAGTATTTT	CASSSYGTGGRDTQYF
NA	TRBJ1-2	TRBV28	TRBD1	TGTGCCAGCACCTCGACAGGGGGACTGTATGGCTACACCTTC	CASTSTGGLYGYTF
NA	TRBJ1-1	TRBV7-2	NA	TGTGCCAGCAGCTTACCGCGGGGGGGTCACACTGAAGCTTTCTTT	CASSLPRGGHTEAFF
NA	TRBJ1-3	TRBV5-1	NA	TGCGCCAGCAGCCCCCTTCGTGGAAACACCATATATTTT	CASSPLRGNTIYF
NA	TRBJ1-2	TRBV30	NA	TGTGCCACGGTCGTCCGTAACTATGGCTACACCTTC	CATVVRNYGYTF
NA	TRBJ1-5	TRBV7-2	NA	TGTGCCAGCAGCTTAGGAAGCGCGAGCAATCAGCCCCAGCATTTT	CASSLGSASNQPQHF
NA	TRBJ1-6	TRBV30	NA	TGTGCCTGGAGTAGCAAAAAACCGAGTTTGCTGCTCAATTCACCCCTCCACTTT	CAWSSKKPSLLLNSPLHF
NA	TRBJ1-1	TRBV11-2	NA	TGTGCCAGCAGCCGACCCGCGCGGGTTGGCACTGAAGCTTTCTTT	CASSRPARVGTEAFF
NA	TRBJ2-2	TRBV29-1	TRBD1	TGCAGCGTTGCAGGGCAGGGGGCTTTCACCGGGGAGCTGTTTTTT	CSVAGQGAFTGELFF
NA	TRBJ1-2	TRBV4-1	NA	TGCGCCAGCAGCCAAGCCGGACTCGCCACTGGAGGCTACACCTTC	CASSQAGLATGGYTF
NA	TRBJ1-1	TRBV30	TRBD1	TGTGCCTGGAGTGTCCCCTTGACAGGGAAAGGCACTGAAGCTTTCTTT	CAWSVPLTGKGTEAFF
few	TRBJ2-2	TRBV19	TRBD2	TGTGCCAGTTACCCCGTTTTCCAGCGGGGATCGAACACCGGGGAGCTGTTTTTT	CASYPVFQRGSNTGELFF
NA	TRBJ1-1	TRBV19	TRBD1	TGTGCCAGTATTACCGACAGGGGCAACGCTGAAGCTTTCTTT	CASITDRGNAEAFF
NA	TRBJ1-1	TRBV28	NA	TGTGCCAGCATCCCTCAAAACTCTGAAGAAGCTTTCTTT	CASIPQNSEEAFF
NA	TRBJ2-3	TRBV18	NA	TGTGCCAGCTCACCCGAGAGGGAGCCGAAGATACCCCACGCGCAGTATTTT	CASSPEREPKIPHAQYF
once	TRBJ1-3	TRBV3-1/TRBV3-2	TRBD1	TGTGCCAGCAGCCTTAGACAGGGTATGCGTGGAAACACCATATATTTT	CASSLRQGMRGNTIYF
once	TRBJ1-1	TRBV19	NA	TGTGCCAGTAGTCGACCCGCGGCTGAAGCTTTCTTT	CASSRPAAEAFF
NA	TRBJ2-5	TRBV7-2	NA	TGTGGGGTTGGGGCGGGGACAGAGACCCAGTACTTC	CGVGAGTETQYF
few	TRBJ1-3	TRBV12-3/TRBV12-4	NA	TGTGCCAGCAGTTCGTTACCCGGGGGCACCATATATTTT	CASSSLPGGTIYF
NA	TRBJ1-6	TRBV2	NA	TGTGCCAGCAGTGAAGAGTCCAGGTCACCCCTCCACTTT	CASSEESRSPLHF
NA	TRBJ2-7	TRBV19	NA	TGTGCCAGTAGTATCTGGGGCTCCGAGCAGTACTTC	CASSIWGSEQYF
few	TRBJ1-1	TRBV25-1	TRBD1	TGTGCCAGCATGGGTAGGGACAGGGTAACAACTTTCTTT	CASMGRDRVTTFF
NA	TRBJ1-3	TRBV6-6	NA	TGTGCCAGCAGTATCGACAGTAGGACTGGAAACACCATATATTTT	CASSIDSRTGNTIYF
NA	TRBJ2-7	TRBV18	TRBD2	TGTGCCAGCTCACCGCGGACTAGCGACGGCGAGCAGTACTTC	CASSPRTSDGEQYF
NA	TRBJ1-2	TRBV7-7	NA	TGTGCCAGCAGCTTAGATCCTCCAGGGTCGAGTAACTATGGCTACACCTTC	CASSLDPPGSSNYGYTF
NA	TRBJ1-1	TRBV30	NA	TGTGCCTGGAGTCGGGTGGACACTGAAGCTTTCTTT	CAWSRVDTEAFF
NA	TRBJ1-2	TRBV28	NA	TGTGCCAGCAGATTAGACTTATATGGCTACACCTTC	CASRLDLYGYTF
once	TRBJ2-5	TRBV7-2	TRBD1	TGTGCCAGCAGCGGGGACAGACGAGAGACCCAGTACTTC	CASSGDRRETQYF
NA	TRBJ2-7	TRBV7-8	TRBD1	TGTGCCAGCAGCTTCGCCGGGACAGGGGCCGAGCAGTACTTC	CASSFAGTGAEQYF
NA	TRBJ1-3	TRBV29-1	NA	TGCAGCGTTGTAGGTCTCCAAGACTCGTCTGGAAACACCATATATTTT	CSVVGLQDSSGNTIYF
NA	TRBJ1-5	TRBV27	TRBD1	TGTGCCAGCAGTTTCAAAACGACAGGGGATAGCAATCAGCCCCAGCATTTT	CASSFKTTGDSNQPQHF
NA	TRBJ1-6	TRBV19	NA	TGTGCCAGTAGTATAGATGCGGCGAATTCACCCCTCCACTTT	CASSIDAANSPLHF
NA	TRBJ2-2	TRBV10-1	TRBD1	TGCGCCAGCAGTGTAGGGACAGGGTCGACCGGGGAGCTGTTTTTT	CASSVGTGSTGELFF
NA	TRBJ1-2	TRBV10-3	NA	TGTGCCATCAGTGAGTCGAATCCGGTTAACTATGGCTACACCTTC	CAISESNPVNYGYTF
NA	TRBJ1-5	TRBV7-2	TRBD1	TGTGCCAGCAGCTCCCAGACAGGGATCAGCAATCAGCCCCAGCATTTT	CASSSQTGISNQPQHF
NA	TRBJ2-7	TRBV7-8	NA	TGTGCCAGCAGCTTACGTGGTCCTACCTACGAGCAGTACTTC	CASSLRGPTYEQYF
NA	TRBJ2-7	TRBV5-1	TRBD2	TGCGCCAGCAGCTTCACCGGGACTAGCGGGAGTCTAAGCTCCTACGAGCAGTACTTC	CASSFTGTSGSLSSYEQYF
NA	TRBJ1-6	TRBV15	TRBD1	TGTGCCACCAGCCGAGGACAGGCAAATTCACCCCTCCACTTT	CATSRGQANSPLHF
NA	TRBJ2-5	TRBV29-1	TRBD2	TGCAGCGTTACGAGCGGGACAGAGACCCAGTACTTC	CSVTSGTETQYF
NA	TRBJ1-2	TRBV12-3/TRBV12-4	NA	TGTGCCAGCAGGCGGGGAGTCGGCTACACCTTC	CASRRGVGYTF
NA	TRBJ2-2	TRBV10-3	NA	TGTGCCATCAGCCTCACAGCGAACACCGGGGAGCTGTTTTTT	CAISLTANTGELFF
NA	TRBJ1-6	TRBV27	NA	TGTGCCAGCAGTTTGGGCAGATTAAATTCACCCCTCCACTTT	CASSLGRLNSPLHF
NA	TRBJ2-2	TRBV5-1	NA	TGCGCCAGCAGCTTGGCCTTTCGCACCGGGGAGCTGTTTTTT	CASSLAFRTGELFF
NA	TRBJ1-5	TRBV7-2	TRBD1	TGTGCCAGCAGCCGCCAGGGGGCAAGCAATCAGCCCCAGCATTTT	CASSRQGASNQPQHF
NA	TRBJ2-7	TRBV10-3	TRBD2	TGTGCCATCAGTGCGGGACTAGCGGGAGATTACGAGCAGTACTTC	CAISAGLAGDYEQYF
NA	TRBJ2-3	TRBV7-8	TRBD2	TGTGCCAGCAGCCTCAGACTAGCGGGACTCACAGATACGCAGTATTTT	CASSLRLAGLTDTQYF
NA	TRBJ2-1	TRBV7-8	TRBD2	TGTGCCAGCAGCGGTAGCGGGAGGGCAACCAATGAGCAGTTCTTC	CASSGSGRATNEQFF
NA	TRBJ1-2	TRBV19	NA	TGTGCCAGTACCCCCCCACGGGCCTGGGAGGCTGGCTACACCTTC	CASTPPRAWEAGYTF
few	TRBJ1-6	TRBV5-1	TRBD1	TGCGCCAGCAGCCGGACCACAGGGGGAAATTCACCCCTCCACTTT	CASSRTTGGNSPLHF
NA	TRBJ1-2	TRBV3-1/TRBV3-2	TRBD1	TGTGCCAGCAGCCAGAACCGGGACAGGCTGCGCGGCTACACCTTC	CASSQNRDRLRGYTF
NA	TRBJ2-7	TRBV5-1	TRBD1	TGCGCCAGCAGCTTGGTAGGCGACAGGGGAGGCAACGAGCAGTACTTC	CASSLVGDRGGNEQYF
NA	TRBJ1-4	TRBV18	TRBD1	TGTGCCAGCTCACCTCCCGGGACAGCGACTAATGAAAAACTGTTTTTT	CASSPPGTATNEKLFF